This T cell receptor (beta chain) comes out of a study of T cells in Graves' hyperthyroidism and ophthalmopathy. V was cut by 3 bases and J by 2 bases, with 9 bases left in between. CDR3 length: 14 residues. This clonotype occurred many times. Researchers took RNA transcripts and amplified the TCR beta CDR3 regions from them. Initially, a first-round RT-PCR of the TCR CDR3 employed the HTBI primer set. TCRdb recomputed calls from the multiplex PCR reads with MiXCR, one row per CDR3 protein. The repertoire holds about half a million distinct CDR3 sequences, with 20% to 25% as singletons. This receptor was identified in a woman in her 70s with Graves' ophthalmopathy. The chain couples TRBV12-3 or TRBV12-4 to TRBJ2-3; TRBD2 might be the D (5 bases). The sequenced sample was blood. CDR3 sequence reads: CASSFRGLTDTQYF. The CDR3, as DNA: TGTGCCAGCAGTTTCCGTGGACTCACAGATACGCAGTATTTT.